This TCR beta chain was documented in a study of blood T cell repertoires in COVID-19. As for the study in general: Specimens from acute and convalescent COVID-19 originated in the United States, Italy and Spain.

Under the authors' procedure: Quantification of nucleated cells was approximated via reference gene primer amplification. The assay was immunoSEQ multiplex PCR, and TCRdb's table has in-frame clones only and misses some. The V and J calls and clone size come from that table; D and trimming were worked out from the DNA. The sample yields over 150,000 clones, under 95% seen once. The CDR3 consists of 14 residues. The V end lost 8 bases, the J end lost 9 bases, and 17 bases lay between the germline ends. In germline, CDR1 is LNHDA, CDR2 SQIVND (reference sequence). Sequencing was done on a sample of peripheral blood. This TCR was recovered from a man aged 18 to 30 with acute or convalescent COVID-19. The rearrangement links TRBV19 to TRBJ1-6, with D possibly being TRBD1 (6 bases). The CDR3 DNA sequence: TGTGCCAGTGCACCGGCGGGAGGGGGTTCACCCCTCCACTTT. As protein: CASAPAGGGSPLHF.